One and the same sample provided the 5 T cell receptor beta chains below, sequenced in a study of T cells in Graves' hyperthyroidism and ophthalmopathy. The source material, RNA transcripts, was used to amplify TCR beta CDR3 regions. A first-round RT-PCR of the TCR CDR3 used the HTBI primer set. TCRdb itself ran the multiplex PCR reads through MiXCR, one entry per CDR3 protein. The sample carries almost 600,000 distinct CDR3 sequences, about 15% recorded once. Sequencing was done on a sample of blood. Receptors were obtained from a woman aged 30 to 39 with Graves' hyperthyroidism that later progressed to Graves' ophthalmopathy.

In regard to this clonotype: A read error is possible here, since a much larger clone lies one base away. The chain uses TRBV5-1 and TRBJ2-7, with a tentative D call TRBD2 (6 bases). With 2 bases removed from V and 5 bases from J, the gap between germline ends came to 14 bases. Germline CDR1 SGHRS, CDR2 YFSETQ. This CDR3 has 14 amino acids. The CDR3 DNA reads TGCGCCAGCAGCTTCTTCGGGAGCGTTGACGAGCAGTACTTC. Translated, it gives CASSFFGSVDEQYF. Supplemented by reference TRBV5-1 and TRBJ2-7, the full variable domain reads KAGVTQTPRYLIKTRGQQVTLSCSPISGHRSVSWYQQTPGQGLQFLFEYFSETQRNKGNFPGRFSGRQFSNSRSEMNVSTLELGDSALYLCASSFFGSVDEQYFGPGTRLTVT.

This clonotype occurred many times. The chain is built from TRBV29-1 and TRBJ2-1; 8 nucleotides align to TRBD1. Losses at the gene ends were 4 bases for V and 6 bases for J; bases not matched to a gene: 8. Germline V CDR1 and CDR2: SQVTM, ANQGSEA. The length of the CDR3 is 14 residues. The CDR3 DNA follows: TGCAGCGTTGGAAAGGACAGGGCTATCAATGAGCAGTTCTTC. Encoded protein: CSVGKDRAINEQFF.

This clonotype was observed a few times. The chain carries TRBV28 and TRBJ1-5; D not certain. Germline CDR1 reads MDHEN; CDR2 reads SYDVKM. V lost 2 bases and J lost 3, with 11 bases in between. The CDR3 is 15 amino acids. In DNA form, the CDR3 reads TGTGCCAGCAGTTTAGGGTCGGGGAACAATCAGCCCCAGCATTTT. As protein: CASSLGSGNNQPQHF.

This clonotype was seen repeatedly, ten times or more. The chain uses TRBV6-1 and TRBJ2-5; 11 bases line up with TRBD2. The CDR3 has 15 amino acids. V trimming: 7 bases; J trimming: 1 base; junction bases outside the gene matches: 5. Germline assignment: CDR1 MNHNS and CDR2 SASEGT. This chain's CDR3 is CASTSTSGTQETQYF. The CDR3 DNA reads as TGTGCCAGCACCTCGACTAGCGGGACCCAAGAGACCCAGTACTTC.

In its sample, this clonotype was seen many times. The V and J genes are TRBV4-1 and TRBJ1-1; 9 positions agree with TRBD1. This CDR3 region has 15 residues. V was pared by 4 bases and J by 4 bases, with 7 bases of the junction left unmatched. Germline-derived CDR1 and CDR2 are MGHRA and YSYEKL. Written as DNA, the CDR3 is TGCGCCAGCAGCCGTATTACAGGGGGCATCACTGAAGCTTTCTTT. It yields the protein CASSRITGGITEAFF.